A single sample is the source of the 9 T cell receptor beta chains below, sequenced in a study of CD8 T cells in ankylosing spondylitis. From the 5' RACE reads, TCRdb called clonotypes with MiXCR, one entry per CDR3 protein. The repertoire holds 200,000 to 300,000 distinct CDR3 sequences, with 8% to 11% as singletons. The sequencing sample was made of blood, either unsorted or a sorted T cell fraction (not recorded which). The source of these receptors is a male donor with ankylosing spondylitis or in good health (not recorded which).

This clonotype was detected ten times or more. This chain joins TRBV7-2 and TRBJ1-1; D remains ambiguous. Trimming took 5 bases from V and 8 from J, leaving 9 bases between them. The CDR3 runs 11 residues. Germline-derived CDR1 and CDR2 are SGHTA and FQGNSA. The DNA for the CDR3 is TGTGCCAGCAGCCTTAGGCTGGAAGCTTTCTTT. Translation: CASSLRLEAFF.

This clonotype was counted many times. The chain links TRBV14 to TRBJ2-2; TRBD2 matches at 13 bases. Trimming took 3 bases from V and 0 from J; bases not matched to a gene: 10. The CDR3 spans 20 residues. Germline loops: CDR1 SGHDN, CDR2 FVKESK. In DNA form, the CDR3 reads TGTGCCAGCAGCCAGGTGCTTTCCGGGACTAGCGGGACGAACACCGGGGAGCTGTTTTTT. As protein: CASSQVLSGTSGTNTGELFF. Filled out from reference TRBV14 and TRBJ2-2, the complete variable domain reads EAGVTQFPSHSVIEKGQTVTLRCDPISGHDNLYWYRRVMGKEIKFLLHFVKESKQDESGMPNNRFLAERTGGTYSTLKVQPAELEDSGVYFCASSQVLSGTSGTNTGELFFGEGSRLTVL.

There are many counts of this clonotype. This chain connects TRBV29-1 to TRBJ2-7, with 8 bases lining up with TRBD1. CDR1 is SQVTM, CDR2 ANQGSEA, per germline. Losses at the gene ends were 3 bases for V and 2 bases for J; bases not matched to a gene: 0. The CDR3 sequence is 12 residues long. CDR3 sequence reads: CSVEDRAYEQYF. The CDR3 DNA follows: TGCAGCGTTGAGGACAGGGCCTACGAGCAGTACTTC.

V is TRBV30 and J is TRBJ1-5; tentatively, D is TRBD1 (6 bases). The CDR3 totals 13 residues. The germline V and J ends were trimmed by 5 bases and 9 bases, with 17 bases remaining between them. Germline V gives CDR1 GTSNPN, CDR2 SVGIG (reference sequence). Written as DNA, the CDR3 is TGTGCCTGGCGACAGGAAGAGGTTGGGCCCCAGCATTTT. This encodes CAWRQEEVGPQHF.

This chain joins TRBV9 and TRBJ1-4; D uncertain. The CDR3 is 13 amino acids. Trimming pared 0 bases from V and 3 bases from J, leaving 3 bases between. CDR1 and CDR2 (germline): SGDLS, YYNGEE. The CDR3 region has the DNA TGTGCCAGCAGCGTAGGACCTAATGAAAAACTGTTTTTT. This codes for CASSVGPNEKLFF.

The V call is TRBV7-6, the J call TRBJ2-1; 11 nucleotides match TRBD2. The CDR3 runs 16 residues. V trimming: 4 bases; J trimming: 5 bases; junction bases outside the gene matches: 7. Germline V lookup: CDR1 SGHVS, CDR2 FNYEAQ. The CDR3 coding sequence is TGTGCCAGCAGCTCATTAGCGGGAGGGCCAAACAATGAGCAGTTCTTC. Protein sequence: CASSSLAGGPNNEQFF.

This clonotype occurred many times. The V gene is TRBV5-1, the J gene TRBJ2-3, with TRBD2 matching 12 bases. The V gene's germline CDR1 is SGHRS and CDR2 YFSETQ. Germline trimming cut 4 bases from V and 4 bases from J; bases unmatched to any gene: 7. The CDR3 totals 16 residues. Here the CDR3 DNA reads TGCGCCAGCAGCCCTAGCGGGAGGGCCGGAGCAGATACGCAGTATTTT. It is translated as CASSPSGRAGADTQYF.

In this sample, this clonotype turned up many times. The chain is built from TRBV13 and TRBJ2-7; D remains ambiguous. Per germline, CDR1 PRHDT and CDR2 FYEKMQ (reference sequence). Trimming took 4 bases from V and 5 from J, leaving 12 bases between them. The CDR3 extends over 13 amino acids. The CDR3 here is CASSSTEENEQYF. In DNA, the CDR3 is TGTGCCAGCAGCTCGACTGAGGAAAACGAGCAGTACTTC.

This clonotype was recorded many times. The gene calls are TRBV5-5 and TRBJ1-2; D remains ambiguous. Germline V CDR1 and CDR2: SGHKS, YYEKEE (reference sequence). Trimming cost V 0 bases and J 0 bases, with 9 bases left between them. This CDR3 has 15 residues. In nucleotides, the CDR3 is TGTGCCAGCAGCTTGGCTGTGATCTCTAACTATGGCTACACCTTC. Translating gives CASSLAVISNYGYTF.